These 28 T cell receptor beta chains came from one sample sequenced in a study of cytomegalovirus exposure and HLA in healthy donors. Primers for the PCR totalled 60 Vbeta and 13 Jbeta. Repertoires were generated with immunoSEQ multiplex PCR, while TCRdb's copy carries only in-frame clones and drops some. Of around 200,000 clones in the sample, 79% were seen once. The sample taken for sequencing was PBMCs. The origin of the receptors is a woman aged 25 to 39 in good health and CMV-seropositive.

This chain connects TRBV5-5 to TRBJ1-4; no clear D gene. The CDR3 spans 14 residues. The V gene's germline CDR1 is SGHKS and CDR2 YYEKEE (reference sequence). V lost 2 bases and J 8 bases, leaving 13 bases between the germline ends. CDR3 loop: CASSFIFGEEKLFF. The CDR3 region has the DNA TGTGCCAGCAGCTTTATTTTCGGGGAGGAAAAACTGTTTTTT.

The V and J genes are TRBV4-3 and TRBJ1-2; tentative D call: TRBD1 (5 bases). The CDR3 runs 15 residues. CDR1 is LGHNA, CDR2 YSLEER, per germline. V lost 1 base, J lost 4 bases, and 13 bases lay in between. The CDR3 protein is CASSQGTTGLYGYTF. The CDR3 DNA reads TGCGCCAGCAGCCAAGGGACAACCGGGCTCTATGGCTACACCTTC.

This chain links TRBV9 with TRBJ1-1, with D perhaps matching TRBD1 (5 bases). The CDR3 covers 13 residues. Deletions cut 3 bases from V and 5 bases from J, with 11 bases between. From germline, CDR1 is SGDLS and CDR2 YYNGEE. CDR3 amino acids: CASSDAGWTEAFF. For the CDR3, the DNA is TGTGCCAGCAGCGACGCAGGGTGGACTGAAGCTTTCTTT.

The rearrangement joins TRBV9 to TRBJ1-5; D perhaps matches TRBD1 (5 bases). V shed 4 bases and J shed 3 bases, with 8 bases lying between them. Germline CDR1 SGDLS, CDR2 YYNGEE. CDR3 length: 13 amino acids. The CDR3 sequence: CASSQGTNQPQHF. Here the CDR3 DNA reads TGTGCCAGCAGCCAGGGAACCAATCAGCCCCAGCATTTT.

The genes are TRBV6-6 and TRBJ1-2; no definite D call. Germline V gives CDR1 MNHNY, CDR2 SVGAGI (reference sequence). This CDR3 is 13 amino acids long. Trimming left V 3 bases short and J 0 bases short, with 5 bases between. CDR3 coding DNA: TGTGCCAGCAGTTATCTTGCTAACTATGGCTACACCTTC. Amino acid sequence: CASSYLANYGYTF.

This clone has only one observation. The rearrangement links TRBV7-8 to TRBJ2-5; no definite D call. The germline V gene encodes CDR1 SGHVS and CDR2 FQNEAQ. Trimming stripped 5 bases from V and 5 bases from J, with 15 bases between. The CDR3 has 14 amino acids. The CDR3 DNA reads as TGTGCCAGCAGCCCGCGGAGAATGATGGAGACCCAGTACTTC. Its protein product is CASSPRRMMETQYF.

Comment on this clone: One end of the junction varies from germline; a read error may be responsible. CDR3 loop: CASSQEGTGASQDF. The CDR3 DNA is TGCGCCAGCAGCCAAGAGGGGACAGGGGCCTCTCAGGACTTC. The gene calls are TRBV4-1 and TRBJ2-7; TRBD1 matches 10 bases. The V gene's germline CDR1 is MGHRA and CDR2 YSYEKL. There are 14 residues in the CDR3.

J is TRBJ2-6 and V is TRBV4-2, with 9 bases fitting TRBD2. The CDR3 contains 21 residues. Germline V lookup: CDR1 LGHNA, CDR2 YNFKEQ. Germline trimming cut 4 bases from V and 1 base from J; bases unmatched to any gene: 17. For the CDR3, the DNA is TGTGCCAGCAGCCCGGCCTGGGGGCGGGGGGGCCGACTGTCTGGGGCCAACGTCCTGACTTTC. This encodes CASSPAWGRGGRLSGANVLTF.

The sample holds one count of this clone. The chain recombines TRBV7-9 with TRBJ1-1; tentative D call: TRBD1 (5 bases). The V and J ends lost 3 bases and 0 bases respectively, with 8 bases between them. There are 14 residues in the CDR3. Germline CDR1 SEHNR, CDR2 FQNEAQ (reference sequence). The chain's CDR3 is CASSFGGVNTEAFF. For the CDR3, the DNA is TGTGCCAGCAGCTTTGGGGGGGTGAACACTGAAGCTTTCTTT.

The genes are TRBV7-8 and TRBJ2-1, with a weak D call TRBD1 (5 bases). Between the trimmed V and J ends, which lost 3 bases and 1 base, there was a span of 16 bases. This CDR3 comprises 17 residues. Germline CDR1 and CDR2: SGHVS and FQNEAQ. The DNA of the CDR3 is TGTGCCAGCAGCTTTATGGCCCAGGGAAGGTCCTACAATGAGCAGTTCTTC. Encoded protein: CASSFMAQGRSYNEQFF.

The V call is TRBV6-4, the J call TRBJ2-1, with TRBD1 matching over 9 bases. V trimming: 5 bases; J trimming: 7 bases; junction bases outside the gene matches: 9. The CDR3 is 15 residues long. In germline, CDR1 is MRHNA, CDR2 SNTAGT. The CDR3 nucleotides read TGTGCCAGCAGTTTTGAGCCGGACAGGGGTAATGAGCAGTTCTTC. Its protein product is CASSFEPDRGNEQFF.

This clone was seen once. The rearrangement uses TRBV7-9 and TRBJ2-7, with 8 bases that match TRBD1. V gave up 4 bases and J gave up 2 bases; unmatched junction bases: 10. Germline loops: CDR1 SEHNR, CDR2 FQNEAQ (reference sequence). This CDR3 contains 16 residues. The chain's CDR3 is CASSSLPGQVPYEQYF. The CDR3 nucleotides are TGTGCCAGCAGCTCCCTGCCGGGACAGGTCCCCTACGAGCAGTACTTC.

J is TRBJ2-5 and V is TRBV5-6, with 12 bases aligning to TRBD2. The trim removed 7 bases at V and 4 bases at J, leaving 11 bases unmatched. CDR1 and CDR2 from the germline V gene are SGHDT and YYEEEE. This CDR3 comprises 16 residues. The DNA of the CDR3 is TGTGCCAGCGGATCGGTCTTACTAGCGGGAGGAGAGACCCAGTACTTC. Amino acid sequence: CASGSVLLAGGETQYF.

This chain links TRBV5-5 with TRBJ2-4; 7 bases align to TRBD1. The germline V gene encodes CDR1 SGHKS and CDR2 YYEKEE (reference sequence). The CDR3 is 15 amino acids. V shed 3 bases and J 9 bases; nucleotides not matched to a gene: 12. CDR3 nucleotide sequence: TGTGCCAGCAGCTCTTCTATCCGGGACAGAAGCATTCAGTACTTC. It translates to CASSSSIRDRSIQYF.

The chain carries TRBV4-2 and TRBJ2-7; 8 nucleotides match TRBD2. Germline V gives CDR1 LGHNA, CDR2 YNFKEQ. The length of the CDR3 is 15 residues. With 5 bases clipped from V and 9 bases from J, the junction kept 15 bases outside the gene matches. CDR3: CASSALAGPVDGQYF. Here the CDR3 DNA reads TGTGCCAGCAGCGCGCTAGCGGGCCCAGTGGACGGGCAGTACTTC.

The chain joins TRBV29-1 to TRBJ1-1; TRBD1 aligns across 7 bases. Germline lookup yields CDR1 SQVTM and CDR2 ANQGSEA. The CDR3 sequence is 14 residues long. The trim removed 2 bases at V and 5 bases at J, leaving 8 bases unmatched. This CDR3 reads CSVEFAGTETEAFF. CDR3 DNA sequence: TGCAGCGTTGAATTCGCCGGGACAGAAACTGAAGCTTTCTTT.

V gene TRBV9 combines with J gene TRBJ1-4; 8 bases agree with TRBD1. V dropped 4 bases and J dropped 8; count of bases not matched to a gene: 10. The CDR3 runs to 15 residues. Germline V gene lookup returns CDR1 SGDLS and CDR2 YYNGEE. The CDR3 nucleotides read TGTGCCAGCAGCCCCGCGACAGGGGTCGTGGAAAAACTGTTTTTT. Its translation is CASSPATGVVEKLFF.

The V call is TRBV4-1, the J call TRBJ2-1; a possible D gene is TRBD2 (6 bases). This CDR3 spans 13 amino acids. Germline V gene sequence: CDR1 MGHRA, CDR2 YSYEKL. V gave up 4 bases and J gave up 4 bases, with 8 bases separating them. The CDR3 coding sequence is TGCGCCAGCAGCCTCGGGACTTACAATGAGCAGTTCTTC. As protein: CASSLGTYNEQFF.

V is TRBV4-2 and J is TRBJ2-3; D unclear. V shed 0 bases and J shed 6 bases, with 7 bases lying between them. This CDR3 spans 13 amino acids. The germline CDR1 and CDR2 sequences are LGHNA and YNFKEQ. The CDR3 sequence: CASSQDKEDTQYF. The CDR3, as DNA: TGTGCCAGCAGCCAAGATAAGGAGGATACGCAGTATTTT.

This clone has only a few counts. V usage is TRBV28 and J usage is TRBJ1-5; 8 bases are a match to TRBD1. This CDR3 is built from 15 residues. Germline CDR1 MDHEN, CDR2 SYDVKM. Unmatched junction bases numbered 9, after V lost 5 bases and J lost 6 bases. The CDR3 sequence: CASSITGGYGQPQHF. In DNA, the CDR3 is TGTGCCAGCAGTATCACAGGGGGATACGGTCAGCCCCAGCATTTT.

This chain uses TRBV2 with TRBJ1-1, with D perhaps TRBD1 (6 bases). The CDR3 runs to 14 residues. Germline CDR1 SNHLY, CDR2 FYNNEI. Trimming took 7 bases from V and 0 from J, leaving 12 bases between them. CDR3 sequence (DNA): TGTGCCAGCACTCTTACAGGGATGAACACTGAAGCTTTCTTT. Translation: CASTLTGMNTEAFF. The whole variable domain, filled in from reference TRBV2 and TRBJ1-1, reads EPEVTQTPSHQVTQMGQEVILRCVPISNHLYFYWYRQILGQKVEFLVSFYNNEISEKSEIFDDQFSVERPDGSNFTLKIRSTKLEDSAMYFCASTLTGMNTEAFFGQGTRLTVV.

This sequence joins TRBV2 and TRBJ1-6; the D gene is possibly TRBD1 (6 bases). Deletions cut 8 bases from V and 7 bases from J, with 12 bases between. CDR1 and CDR2 (germline): SNHLY, FYNNEI. The CDR3 length is 13 residues. CDR3 protein: CASYGQPNSPLHF. CDR3 coding DNA: TGTGCCAGCTACGGACAGCCAAATTCACCCCTCCACTTT.

This clone occurred once. The chain has TRBV2 and TRBJ2-7; a possible D gene is TRBD1 (6 bases). The CDR3 consists of 16 residues. Between the trimmed V and J ends, which lost 8 bases and 1 base, there was a span of 21 bases. The germline gives CDR1 SNHLY, CDR2 FYNNEI. CDR3 in DNA: TGTGCCAGCGCCAGGGGTTTGGGTCTAGGGTCCTACGAGCAGTACTTC. Its protein is CASARGLGLGSYEQYF.

The V call is TRBV4-3, the J call TRBJ2-2; D perhaps matches TRBD2 (6 bases). The germline CDR1 and CDR2 sequences are LGHNA and YSLEER. The length of the CDR3 is 15 residues. Between the trimmed V and J ends, which lost 1 base and 2 bases, there was a span of 8 bases. The CDR3 DNA reads TGCGCCAGCAGCCAAGTGGGACTTAACACCGGGGAGCTGTTTTTT. Amino acids: CASSQVGLNTGELFF.

This chain uses TRBV19 with TRBJ1-2; D not certain. Trimming removed 1 base from V and 6 bases from J, with 3 bases in between. The CDR3 totals 11 residues. CDR1 LNHDA and CDR2 SQIVND come from the germline V gene (reference sequence). The CDR3 protein is CASSIVDGYTF. The CDR3 DNA reads as TGTGCCAGTAGTATAGTCGATGGCTACACCTTC.

CDR3 nucleotide sequence: TGTGCCAGCACCCGGGGGAAGGCGGAAAAACTGTTTTTT. Protein sequence: CASTRGKAEKLFF. J is TRBJ1-4 and V is TRBV5-4; tentative D call: TRBD1 (5 bases). V dropped 6 bases and J dropped 8 bases, with 14 bases sitting between them. From germline, CDR1 is SGHNT and CDR2 YYREEE (reference sequence). The CDR3 contains 13 residues.

The gene calls are TRBV5-4 and TRBJ2-4; TRBD1 matches 7 bases. The CDR3 extends over 13 amino acids. Germline CDR1 is SGHNT and CDR2 is YYREEE (reference sequence). V lost 4 bases to trimming and J lost 15 bases; unmatched junction nucleotides: 13. CDR3 sequence: CASSHRDSVFRYF. Written as DNA, the CDR3 is TGTGCCAGCAGCCACCGGGACAGTGTCTTTCGGTACTTC.

This clone has a single count. The chain is built from TRBV19 and TRBJ2-1; maybe TRBD1 (5 bases). CDR3 size: 13 residues. Between the trimmed V and J ends, which lost 3 bases and 4 bases, there was a span of 7 bases. The germline V gene encodes CDR1 LNHDA and CDR2 SQIVND (reference sequence). In nucleotides, the CDR3 is TGTGCCAGTAGTATGGGGCCTTACAATGAGCAGTTCTTC. This gives the protein CASSMGPYNEQFF.